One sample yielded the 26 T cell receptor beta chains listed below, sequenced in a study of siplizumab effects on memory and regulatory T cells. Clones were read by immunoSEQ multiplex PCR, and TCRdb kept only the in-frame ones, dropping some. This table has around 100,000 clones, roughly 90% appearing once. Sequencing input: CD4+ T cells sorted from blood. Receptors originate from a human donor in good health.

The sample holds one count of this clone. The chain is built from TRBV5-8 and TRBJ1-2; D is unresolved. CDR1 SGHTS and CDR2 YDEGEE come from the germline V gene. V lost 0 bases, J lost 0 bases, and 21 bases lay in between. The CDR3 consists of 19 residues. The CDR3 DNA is TGTGCCAGCAGCTTGGAAGGCCCTTACCACCCTACTTCTAACTATGGCTACACCTTC. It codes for CASSLEGPYHPTSNYGYTF. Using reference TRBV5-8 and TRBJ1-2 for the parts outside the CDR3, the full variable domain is EAGVTQSPTHLIKTRGQQATLRCSPISGHTSVYWYQQALGLGLQFLLWYDEGEERNRGNFPPRFSGRQFPNYSSELNVNALELEDSALYLCASSLEGPYHPTSNYGYTFGSGTRLTVV.

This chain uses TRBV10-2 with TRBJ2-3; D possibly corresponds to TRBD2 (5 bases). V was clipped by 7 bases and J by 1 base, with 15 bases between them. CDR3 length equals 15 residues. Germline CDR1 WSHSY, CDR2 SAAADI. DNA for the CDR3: TGCGCCAGCATACCGGGGTCCCCCGGCACAGATACGCAGTATTTT. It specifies CASIPGSPGTDTQYF.

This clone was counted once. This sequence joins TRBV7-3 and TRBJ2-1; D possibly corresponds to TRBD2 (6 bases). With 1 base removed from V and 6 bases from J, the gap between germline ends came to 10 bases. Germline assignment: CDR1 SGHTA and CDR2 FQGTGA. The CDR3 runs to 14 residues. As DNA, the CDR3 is TGTGCCAGCAGCTTAAGCGGAGGGCCCAATGAGCAGTTCTTC. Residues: CASSLSGGPNEQFF.

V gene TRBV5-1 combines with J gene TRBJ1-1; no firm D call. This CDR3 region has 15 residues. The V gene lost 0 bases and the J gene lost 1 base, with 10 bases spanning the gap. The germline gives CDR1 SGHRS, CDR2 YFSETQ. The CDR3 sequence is CASSLGETGNTEAFF. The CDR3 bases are TGCGCCAGCAGCTTGGGTGAGACGGGGAACACTGAAGCTTTCTTT.

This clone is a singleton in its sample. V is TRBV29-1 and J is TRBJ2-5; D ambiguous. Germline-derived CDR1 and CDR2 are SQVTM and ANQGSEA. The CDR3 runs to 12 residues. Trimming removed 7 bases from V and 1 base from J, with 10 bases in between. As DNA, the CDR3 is TGCAGCGCTCAGGTAACCCAAGAGACCCAGTACTTC. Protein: CSAQVTQETQYF. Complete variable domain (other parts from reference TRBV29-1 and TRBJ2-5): SAVISQKPSRDICQRGTSLTIQCQVDSQVTMMFWYRQQPGQSLTLIATANQGSEATYESGFVIDKFPISRPNLTFSTLTVSNMSPEDSSIYLCSAQVTQETQYFGPGTRLLVL.

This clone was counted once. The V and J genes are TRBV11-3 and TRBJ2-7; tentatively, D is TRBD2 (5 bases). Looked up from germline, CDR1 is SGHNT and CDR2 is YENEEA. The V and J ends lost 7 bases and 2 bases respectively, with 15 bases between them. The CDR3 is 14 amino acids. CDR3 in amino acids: CASKRADRTYEQYF. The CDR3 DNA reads TGTGCCAGCAAGAGGGCGGATCGTACCTACGAGCAGTACTTC.

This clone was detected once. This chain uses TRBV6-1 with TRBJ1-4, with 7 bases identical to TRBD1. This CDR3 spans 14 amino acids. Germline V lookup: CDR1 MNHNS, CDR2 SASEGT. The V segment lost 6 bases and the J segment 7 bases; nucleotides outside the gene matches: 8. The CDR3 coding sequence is TGTGCCAGCAGGATGACAGGGTCTGGTGAAAAACTGTTTTTT. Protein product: CASRMTGSGEKLFF.

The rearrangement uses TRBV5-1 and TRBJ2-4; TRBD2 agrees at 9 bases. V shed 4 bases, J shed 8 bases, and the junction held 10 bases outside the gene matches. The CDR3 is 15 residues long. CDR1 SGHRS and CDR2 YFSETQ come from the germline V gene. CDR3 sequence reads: CASSPGPGGRDIQYF. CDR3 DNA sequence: TGCGCCAGCAGCCCGGGGCCCGGCGGGAGGGACATTCAGTACTTC.

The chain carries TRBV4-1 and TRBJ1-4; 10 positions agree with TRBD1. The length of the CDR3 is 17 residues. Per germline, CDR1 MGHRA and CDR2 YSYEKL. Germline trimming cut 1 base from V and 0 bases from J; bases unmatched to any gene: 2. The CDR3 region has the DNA TGCGCCAGCAGCCAAGGGGGACAGGGGTCAACTAATGAAAAACTGTTTTTT. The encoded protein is CASSQGGQGSTNEKLFF.

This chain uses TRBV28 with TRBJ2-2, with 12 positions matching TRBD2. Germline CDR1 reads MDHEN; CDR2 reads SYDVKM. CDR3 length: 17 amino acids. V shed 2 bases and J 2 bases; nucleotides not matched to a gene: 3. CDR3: CASSLLAGGPNTGELFF. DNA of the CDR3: TGTGCCAGCAGTTTACTAGCGGGAGGGCCTAACACCGGGGAGCTGTTTTTT. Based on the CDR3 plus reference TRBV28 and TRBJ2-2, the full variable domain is DVKVTQSSRYLVKRTGEKVFLECVQDMDHENMFWYRQDPGLGLRLIYFSYDVKMKEKGDIPEGYSVSREKKERFSLILESASTNQTSMYLCASSLLAGGPNTGELFFGEGSRLTVL.

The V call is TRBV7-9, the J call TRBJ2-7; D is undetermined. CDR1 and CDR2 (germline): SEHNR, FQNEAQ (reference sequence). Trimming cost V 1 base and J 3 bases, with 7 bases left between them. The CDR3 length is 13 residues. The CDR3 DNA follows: TGTGCCAGCAGCTTAGACCGGGTCTACGAGCAGTACTTC. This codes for CASSLDRVYEQYF.

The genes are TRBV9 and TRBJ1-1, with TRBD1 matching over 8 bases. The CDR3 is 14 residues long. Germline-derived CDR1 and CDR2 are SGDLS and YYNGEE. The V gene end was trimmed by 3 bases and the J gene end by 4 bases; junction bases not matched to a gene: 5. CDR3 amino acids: CASSETTGVTEAFF. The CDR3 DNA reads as TGTGCCAGCAGCGAGACGACAGGGGTCACTGAAGCTTTCTTT.

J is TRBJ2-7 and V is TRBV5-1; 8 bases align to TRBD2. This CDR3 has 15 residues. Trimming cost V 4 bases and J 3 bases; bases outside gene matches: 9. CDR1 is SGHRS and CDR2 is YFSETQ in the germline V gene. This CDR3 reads CASSPTGSGNYEQYF. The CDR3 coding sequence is TGCGCCAGCAGCCCGACTGGTAGCGGGAACTACGAGCAGTACTTC.

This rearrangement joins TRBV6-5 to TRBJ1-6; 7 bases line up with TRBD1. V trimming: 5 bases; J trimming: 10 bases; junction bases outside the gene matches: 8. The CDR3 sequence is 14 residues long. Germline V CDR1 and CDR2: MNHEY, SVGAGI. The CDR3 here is CASSTGTEVSPLHF. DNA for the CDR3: TGTGCCAGCAGTACTGGGACAGAGGTATCACCCCTCCACTTT.

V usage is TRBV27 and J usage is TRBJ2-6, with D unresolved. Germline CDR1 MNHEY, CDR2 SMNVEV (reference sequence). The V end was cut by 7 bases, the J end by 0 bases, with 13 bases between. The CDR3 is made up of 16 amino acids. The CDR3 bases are TGTGCCAGCATCCAGCGATTACACTCTGGGGCCAACGTCCTGACTTTC. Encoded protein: CASIQRLHSGANVLTF.

CDR3 nucleotides: TGCGCCAGCAGCTTGGCCACATTGAGCACAGATACGCAGTATTTT. Translation: CASSLATLSTDTQYF. The rearrangement links TRBV5-1 to TRBJ2-3, with no clear D. V was shortened by 0 bases and J by 0 bases, with 8 bases between the two germline ends. Germline CDR1 reads SGHRS; CDR2 reads YFSETQ. There are 15 residues in the CDR3.

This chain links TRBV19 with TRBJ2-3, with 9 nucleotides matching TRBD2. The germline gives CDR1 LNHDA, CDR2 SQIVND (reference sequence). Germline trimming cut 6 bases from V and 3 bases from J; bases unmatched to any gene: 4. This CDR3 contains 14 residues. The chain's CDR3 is CASSLAGGTDTQYF. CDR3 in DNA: TGTGCCAGTAGCTTGGCGGGAGGGACAGATACGCAGTATTTT. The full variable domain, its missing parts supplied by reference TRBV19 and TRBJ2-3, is DGGITQSPKYLFRKEGQNVTLSCEQNLNHDAMYWYRQDPGQGLRLIYYSQIVNDFQKGDIAEGYSVSREKKESFPLTVTSAQKNPTAFYLCASSLAGGTDTQYFGPGTRLTVL.

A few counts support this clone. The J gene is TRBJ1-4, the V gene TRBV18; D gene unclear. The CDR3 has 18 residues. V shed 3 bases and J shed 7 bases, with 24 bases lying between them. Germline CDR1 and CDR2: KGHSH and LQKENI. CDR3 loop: CASSPVSSMATVGEKLFF. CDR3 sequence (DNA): TGTGCCAGCTCACCCGTAAGCAGCATGGCCACAGTCGGTGAAAAACTGTTTTTT.

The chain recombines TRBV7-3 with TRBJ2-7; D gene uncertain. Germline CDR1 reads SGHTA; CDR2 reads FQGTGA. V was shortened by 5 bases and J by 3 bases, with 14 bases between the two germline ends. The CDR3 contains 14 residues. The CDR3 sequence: CASSLQVLGYEQYF. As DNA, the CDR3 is TGTGCCAGCAGCCTCCAGGTTCTGGGCTACGAGCAGTACTTC.

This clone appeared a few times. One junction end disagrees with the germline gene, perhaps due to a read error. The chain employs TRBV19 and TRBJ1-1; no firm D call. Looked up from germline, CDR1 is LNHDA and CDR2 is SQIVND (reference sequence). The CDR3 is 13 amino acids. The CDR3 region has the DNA TGTGCCAGTAGTGTAGAACTGACCGCGAGAGCTTTCTTT. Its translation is CASSVELTARAFF.

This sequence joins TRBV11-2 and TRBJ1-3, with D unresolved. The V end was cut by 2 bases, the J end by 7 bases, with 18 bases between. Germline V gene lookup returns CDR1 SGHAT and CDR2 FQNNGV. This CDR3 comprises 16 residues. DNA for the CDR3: TGTGCCAGCAGCTTACTCCCCTCTCGCCCGGGGAACACCATATATTTT. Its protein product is CASSLLPSRPGNTIYF.

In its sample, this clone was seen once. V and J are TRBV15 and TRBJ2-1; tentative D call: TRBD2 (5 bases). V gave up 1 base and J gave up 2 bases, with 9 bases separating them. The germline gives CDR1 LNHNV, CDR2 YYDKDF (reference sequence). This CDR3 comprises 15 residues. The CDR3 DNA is TGTGCCACCAGCAGAGCTAGCCAGGCCTACAATGAGCAGTTCTTC. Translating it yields CATSRASQAYNEQFF.

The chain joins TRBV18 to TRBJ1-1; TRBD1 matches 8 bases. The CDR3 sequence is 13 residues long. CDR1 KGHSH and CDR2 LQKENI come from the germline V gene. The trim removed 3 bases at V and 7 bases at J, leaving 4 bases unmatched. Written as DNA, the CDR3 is TGTGCCAGCTCACCTGGACAGGGATATGAAGCTTTCTTT. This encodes CASSPGQGYEAFF.

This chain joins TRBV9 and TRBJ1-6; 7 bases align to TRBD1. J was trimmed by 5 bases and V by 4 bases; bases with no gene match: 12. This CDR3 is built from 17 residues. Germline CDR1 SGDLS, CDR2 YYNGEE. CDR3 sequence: CASSPELWGQNNSPLHF. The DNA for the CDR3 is TGTGCCAGCAGCCCCGAGTTATGGGGACAGAATAATTCACCCCTCCACTTT.

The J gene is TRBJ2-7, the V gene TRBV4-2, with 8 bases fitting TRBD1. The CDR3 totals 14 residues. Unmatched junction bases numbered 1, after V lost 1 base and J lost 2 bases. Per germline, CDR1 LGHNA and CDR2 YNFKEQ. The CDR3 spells CASSQAGGPYEQYF. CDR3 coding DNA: TGTGCCAGCAGCCAAGCAGGGGGCCCCTACGAGCAGTACTTC.

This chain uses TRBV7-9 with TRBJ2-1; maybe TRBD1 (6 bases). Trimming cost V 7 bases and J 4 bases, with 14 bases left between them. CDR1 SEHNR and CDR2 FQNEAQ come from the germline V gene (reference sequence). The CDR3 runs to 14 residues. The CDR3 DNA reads TGTGCCAGCACCCACAGGGTCGCGTACAATGAGCAGTTCTTC. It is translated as CASTHRVAYNEQFF.